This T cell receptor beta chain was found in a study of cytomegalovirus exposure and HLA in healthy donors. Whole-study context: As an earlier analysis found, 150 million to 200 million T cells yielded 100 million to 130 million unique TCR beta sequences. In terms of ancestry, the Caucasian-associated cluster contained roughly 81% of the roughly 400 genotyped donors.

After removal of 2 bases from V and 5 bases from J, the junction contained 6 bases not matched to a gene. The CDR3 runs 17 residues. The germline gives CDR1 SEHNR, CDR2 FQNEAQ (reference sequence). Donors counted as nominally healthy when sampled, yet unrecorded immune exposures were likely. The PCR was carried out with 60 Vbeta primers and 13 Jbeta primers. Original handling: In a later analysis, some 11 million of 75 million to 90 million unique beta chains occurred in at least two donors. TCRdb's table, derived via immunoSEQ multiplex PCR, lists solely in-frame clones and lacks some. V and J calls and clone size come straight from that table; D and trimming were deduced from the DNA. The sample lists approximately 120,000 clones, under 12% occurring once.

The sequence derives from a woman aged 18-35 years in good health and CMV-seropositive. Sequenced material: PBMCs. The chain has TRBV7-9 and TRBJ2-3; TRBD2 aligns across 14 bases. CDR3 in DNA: TGTGCCAGCAGCTTATCGGGACTAGCGGGAGTAGAAGATACGCAGTATTTT. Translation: CASSLSGLAGVEDTQYF.